Sequencing of this TCR beta chain was carried out in a study of PD-1 blockade in classical Hodgkin lymphoma. Clones were read by immunoSEQ multiplex PCR, and TCRdb kept only the in-frame ones, dropping some. The repertoire has fewer than 65,000 clones, 80% to 90% of them found once; the top ten carry about 15%. Study-wide points: At baseline, newly diagnosed patients reportedly showed less TCR diversity than healthy donors.

A remark on this clone: What it binds is unknown.

Each of the patients experienced relapse following autologous stem cell transplantation, and their brentuximab vedotin exposure differed. The TCR comes from a human donor with classical Hodgkin lymphoma. The sample was peripheral blood mononuclear cells (PBMCs), taken at baseline.

Here the CDR3 DNA reads TGTGCCAGCAGCTCTCGACAAGGTGTACAGCCCCAGCATTTT. Translating it yields CASSSRQGVQPQHF. The rearrangement uses TRBV7-9 and TRBJ1-5; D not certain. Germline assignment: CDR1 SEHNR and CDR2 FQNEAQ (reference sequence). The CDR3 extends over 14 amino acids. V was shortened by 4 bases and J by 7 bases, with 14 bases between the two germline ends.